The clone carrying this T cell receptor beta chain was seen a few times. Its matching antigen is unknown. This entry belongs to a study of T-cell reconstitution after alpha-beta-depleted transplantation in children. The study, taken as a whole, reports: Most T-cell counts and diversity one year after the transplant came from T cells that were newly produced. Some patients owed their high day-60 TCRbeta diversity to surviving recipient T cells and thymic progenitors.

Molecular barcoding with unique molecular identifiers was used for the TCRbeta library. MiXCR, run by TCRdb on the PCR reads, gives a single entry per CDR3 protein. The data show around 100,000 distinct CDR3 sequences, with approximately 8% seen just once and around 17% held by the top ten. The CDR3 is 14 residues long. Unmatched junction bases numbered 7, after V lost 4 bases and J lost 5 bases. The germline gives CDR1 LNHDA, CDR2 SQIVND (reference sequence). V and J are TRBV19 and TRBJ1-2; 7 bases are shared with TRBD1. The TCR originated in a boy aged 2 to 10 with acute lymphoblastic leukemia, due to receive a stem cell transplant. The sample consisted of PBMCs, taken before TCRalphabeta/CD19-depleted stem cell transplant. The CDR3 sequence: CASSTPVTGYGYTF. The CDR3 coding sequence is TGTGCCAGTAGTACCCCGGTGACAGGGTATGGCTACACCTTC. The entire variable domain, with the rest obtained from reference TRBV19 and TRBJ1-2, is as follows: DGGITQSPKYLFRKEGQNVTLSCEQNLNHDAMYWYRQDPGQGLRLIYYSQIVNDFQKGDIAEGYSVSREKKESFPLTVTSAQKNPTAFYLCASSTPVTGYGYTFGSGTRLTVV.